This T cell receptor (beta chain) was identified during a study of molecular identifiers for immune sequencing clone quantification. TCRdb redid the calling of the PCR reads with MiXCR, one entry per CDR3 protein. The top ten hold 0.6% to 0.9% of the sample, which has some 590,000 distinct CDR3 sequences, about 25% seen once. CDR3 length equals 15 residues. Unmatched junction bases numbered 6, after V lost 2 bases and J lost 1 base. Per germline, CDR1 SGHRS and CDR2 YFSETQ. The clonotype comes from a human donor in good health. Some libraries in this study had Jurkat cell RNA spiked in. The specimen was naive CD8+ T cells from blood, with Jurkat cell RNA spiked in. The subset here: FACS-sorted CD8+CD4-CCR7+CD45RA+ naive T cells. The chain joins TRBV5-1 to TRBJ2-7, with 7 bases aligning to TRBD2. CDR3 residues: CASSFREARSYEQYF. In DNA, the CDR3 is TGCGCCAGCAGCTTCCGGGAGGCCCGATCCTACGAGCAGTACTTC.